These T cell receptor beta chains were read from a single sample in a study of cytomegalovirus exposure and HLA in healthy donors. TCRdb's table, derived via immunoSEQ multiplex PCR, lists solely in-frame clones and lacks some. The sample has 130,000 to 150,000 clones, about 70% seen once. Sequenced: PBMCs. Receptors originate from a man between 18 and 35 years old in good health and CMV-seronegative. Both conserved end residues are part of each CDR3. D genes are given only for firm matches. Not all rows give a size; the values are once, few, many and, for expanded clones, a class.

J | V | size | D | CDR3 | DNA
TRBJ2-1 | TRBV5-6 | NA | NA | CASSFQSGWGRNEQFF | TGTGCCAGCAGCTTCCAATCAGGATGGGGGCGGAATGAGCAGTTCTTC
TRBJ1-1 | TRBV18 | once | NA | CASSPLGQRNTEAFF | TGTGCCAGCTCACCGCTTGGACAGAGGAACACTGAAGCTTTCTTT
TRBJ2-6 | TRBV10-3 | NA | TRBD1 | CATQGAGGANVLTF | TGTGCCACTCAGGGGGCGGGCGGGGCCAACGTCCTGACTTTC
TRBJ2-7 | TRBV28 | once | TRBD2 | CASMGRGDYEQYF | TGTGCCAGCATGGGGCGGGGGGACTACGAGCAGTACTTC
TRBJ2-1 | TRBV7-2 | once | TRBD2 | CASSGIGGGSSYNEQFF | TGTGCCAGCAGCGGGATTGGGGGGGGGAGCTCCTACAATGAGCAGTTCTTC
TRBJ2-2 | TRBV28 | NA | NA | CASSSTGANTGELFF | TGTGCCAGCAGCTCGACAGGAGCGAACACCGGGGAGCTGTTTTTT
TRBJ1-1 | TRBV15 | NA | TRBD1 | CATSRDLRDRGDTEAFF | TGTGCCACCAGCAGAGATCTAAGGGACAGGGGGGACACTGAAGCTTTCTTT
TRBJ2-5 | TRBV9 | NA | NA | CASSRPERRGETQYF | TGTGCCAGCAGCCGCCCTGAGCGGAGAGGAGAGACCCAGTACTTC
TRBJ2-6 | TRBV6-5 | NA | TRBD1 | CASLDRVGANVLTF | TGTGCCAGCCTCGACAGGGTTGGGGCCAACGTCCTGACTTTC
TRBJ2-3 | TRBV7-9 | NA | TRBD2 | CASSLDRGGQSTDTQYF | TGTGCCAGCAGCTTAGACCGGGGGGGACAAAGCACAGATACGCAGTATTTT
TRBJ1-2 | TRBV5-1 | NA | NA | CASSLGQTANYGYTF | TGCGCCAGCAGCTTAGGACAGACAGCAAACTATGGCTACACCTTC
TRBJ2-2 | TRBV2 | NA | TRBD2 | CASSALGLAGEREGGELFF | TGTGCCAGCAGTGCCCTAGGACTAGCGGGAGAGCGGGAGGGCGGGGAGCTGTTTTTT
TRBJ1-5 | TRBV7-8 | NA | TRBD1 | CASSLATGAGQPQHF | TGTGCCAGCAGCTTAGCGACAGGGGCCGGGCAGCCCCAGCATTTT
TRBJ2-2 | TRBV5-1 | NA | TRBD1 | CASRDRVGTGELFF | TGCGCCAGCAGAGACAGGGTTGGGACCGGGGAGCTGTTTTTT
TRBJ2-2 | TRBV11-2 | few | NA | CASSLDSRGAGTGELFF | TGTGCCAGCAGCTTAGACTCTCGGGGGGCCGGGACCGGGGAGCTGTTTTTT
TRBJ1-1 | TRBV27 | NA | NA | CASSFWQGGTEAFF | TGTGCCAGCAGTTTCTGGCAGGGCGGCACTGAAGCTTTCTTT
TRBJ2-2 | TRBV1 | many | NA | CTSSQGYQGDTGELFF | TGCACCAGCAGCCAAGGGTACCAGGGGGACACCGGGGAGCTGTTTTTT
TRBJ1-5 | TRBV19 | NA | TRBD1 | CASSIPDRGLNQPQHF | TGTGCCAGTAGTATCCCCGACAGGGGGCTCAATCAGCCCCAGCATTTT
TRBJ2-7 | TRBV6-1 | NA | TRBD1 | CASRTQGGDHYEQYF | TGTGCCAGCAGGACACAGGGGGGCGATCACTACGAGCAGTACTTC
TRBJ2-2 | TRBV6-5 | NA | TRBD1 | CASSRDRGNTGELFF | TGTGCCAGCAGCCGTGACAGGGGGAACACCGGGGAGCTGTTTTTT
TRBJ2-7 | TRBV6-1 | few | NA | CASSEAGLPGSTASYEQYF | TGTGCCAGCAGTGAAGCGGGACTCCCGGGGTCTACGGCCTCCTACGAGCAGTACTTC
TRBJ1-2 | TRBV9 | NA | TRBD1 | CASSVKTGAGGYTF | TGTGCCAGCAGCGTGAAGACAGGGGCGGGTGGCTACACCTTC
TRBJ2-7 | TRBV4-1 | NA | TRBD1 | CASSQAGTGPYEQYF | TGCGCCAGCAGCCAAGCCGGGACAGGACCTTACGAGCAGTACTTC
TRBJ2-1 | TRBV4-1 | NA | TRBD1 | CASSQNPGQGNREQFF | TGCGCCAGCAGCCAGAACCCGGGACAGGGAAATCGTGAGCAGTTCTTC
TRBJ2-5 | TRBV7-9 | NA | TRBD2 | CASSLLAVMYQETQYF | TGTGCCAGCAGCTTACTAGCGGTGATGTACCAAGAGACCCAGTACTTC
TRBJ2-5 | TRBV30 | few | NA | CAWRARAGRKETQYF | TGTGCCTGGAGGGCGCGGGCAGGGAGGAAGGAGACCCAGTACTTC
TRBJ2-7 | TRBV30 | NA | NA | CAWSEPSYEQYF | TGTGCCTGGAGTGAGCCTAGCTACGAGCAGTACTTC
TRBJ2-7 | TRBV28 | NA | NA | CASSLVAGKNEQYF | TGTGCCAGCAGTTTGGTGGCAGGGAAGAACGAGCAGTACTTC
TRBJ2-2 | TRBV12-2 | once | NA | CASRPRQRTGNTGELFF | TGTGCAAGTCGCCCAAGACAACGCACAGGAAACACCGGGGAGCTGTTTTTT
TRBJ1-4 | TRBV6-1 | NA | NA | CASRPLDTYNEKLFF | TGTGCCAGCAGACCACTTGACACGTACAATGAAAAACTGTTTTTT
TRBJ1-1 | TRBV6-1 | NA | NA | CASRGETGEAFF | TGTGCCAGCAGGGGGGAAACAGGGGAAGCTTTCTTT
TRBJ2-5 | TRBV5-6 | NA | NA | CASSQTGYQETQYF | TGTGCCAGCAGCCAGACGGGTTACCAAGAGACCCAGTACTTC
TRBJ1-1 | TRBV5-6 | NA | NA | CASSPLEGARPEAFF | TGTGCCAGCAGCCCCCTGGAGGGTGCTAGACCTGAAGCTTTCTTT
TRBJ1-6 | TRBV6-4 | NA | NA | CASSDGVSPLHF | TGTGCCAGCAGTGATGGAGTTTCACCCCTCCACTTT
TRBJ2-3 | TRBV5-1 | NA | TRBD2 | CASSLAGTSGPTSTDTQYF | TGCGCCAGCAGCTTGGCCGGGACTAGCGGACCTACTAGCACAGATACGCAGTATTTT
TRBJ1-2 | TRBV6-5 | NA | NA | CASRLAGQTNYGYTF | TGTGCCAGCAGATTGGCGGGGCAGACGAACTACGGCTACACCTTC
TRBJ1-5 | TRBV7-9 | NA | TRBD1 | CSSSGTGNQPQHF | TGTTCCAGCTCCGGGACAGGTAATCAGCCCCAGCATTTT
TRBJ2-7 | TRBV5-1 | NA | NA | CASSIRDISYEQYF | TGCGCCAGCAGCATCCGGGACATTTCTTACGAGCAGTACTTC
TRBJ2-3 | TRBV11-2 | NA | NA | CASSLGKQGGRTDTQYF | TGTGCCAGCAGCTTAGGAAAACAGGGTGGCCGCACAGATACGCAGTATTTT
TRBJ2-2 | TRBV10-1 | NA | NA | CASSLGTGELFF | TGCGCCAGCAGCCTAGGAACCGGGGAGCTGTTTTTT
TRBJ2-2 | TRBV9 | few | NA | CASSPRGGQNTGELFF | TGTGCCAGCAGCCCGAGGGGGGGACAGAACACCGGGGAGCTGTTTTTT
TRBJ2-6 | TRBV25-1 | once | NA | CASSERRGAGANVLTF | TGTGCCAGCAGTGAAAGGAGGGGAGCTGGGGCCAACGTCCTGACTTTC
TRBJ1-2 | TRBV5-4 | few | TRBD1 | CASRTGGQDGYTF | TGTGCCAGCCGTACAGGGGGGCAAGATGGCTACACCTTC
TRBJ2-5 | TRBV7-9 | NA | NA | CASRPTGTGYF | TGTGCCAGCAGGCCTACAGGGACCGGGTACTTC
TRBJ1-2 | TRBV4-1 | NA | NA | CASSQSLIFLANYGYTF | TGCGCCAGCAGCCAATCGTTGATATTTCTAGCTAACTATGGCTACACCTTC
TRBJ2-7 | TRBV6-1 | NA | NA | CASRDKRYEQYF | TGTGCCAGCAGGGACAAACGTTACGAGCAGTACTTC
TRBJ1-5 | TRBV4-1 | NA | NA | CASSQVMEQPDQPQHF | TGCGCCAGCAGCCAAGTAATGGAGCAGCCCGATCAGCCCCAGCATTTT
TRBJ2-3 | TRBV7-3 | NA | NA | CASSYSTYGTDTQYF | TGTGCCAGCAGCTATTCTACCTACGGCACAGATACGCAGTATTTT
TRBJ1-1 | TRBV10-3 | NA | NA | CASRQDGERRAFF | TGTGCCAGCAGACAGGATGGGGAACGAAGGGCTTTCTTT
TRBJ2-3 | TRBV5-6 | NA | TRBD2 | CASSLRWLAGKGPDTQYF | TGTGCCAGCAGCTTGCGATGGCTAGCGGGAAAAGGGCCAGATACGCAGTATTTT
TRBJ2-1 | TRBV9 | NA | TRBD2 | CASSVVAGGGNEQFF | TGTGCCAGCAGCGTAGTAGCGGGAGGTGGCAATGAGCAGTTCTTC
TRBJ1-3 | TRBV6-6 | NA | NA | CASSSQVSGNTIYF | TGTGCCAGCAGTTCGCAGGTTTCTGGAAACACCATATATTTT
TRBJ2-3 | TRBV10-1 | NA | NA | CASSESLTDTQYF | TGCGCCAGCAGTGAGTCCCTGACAGATACGCAGTATTTT
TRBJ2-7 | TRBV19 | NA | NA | CASSIGGRVYEQYF | TGTGCCAGTAGTATAGGCGGCAGGGTCTACGAGCAGTACTTC
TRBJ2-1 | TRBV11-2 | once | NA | CASSFNGEQFF | TGTGCCAGCAGCTTTAACGGTGAGCAGTTCTTC
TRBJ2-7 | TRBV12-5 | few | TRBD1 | CASGSGTGWIYEQYF | TGTGCTAGTGGTTCAGGGACAGGGTGGATCTACGAGCAGTACTTC
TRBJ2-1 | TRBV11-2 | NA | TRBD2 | CASRPTSGGANEQFF | TGTGCCAGCAGACCAACTAGCGGGGGGGCCAATGAGCAGTTCTTC